This paragraph reports one TCR beta chain. The antigen remains undetermined. It was with 60 Vbeta and 13 Jbeta primers that the PCR ran. The assay was immunoSEQ multiplex PCR, and TCRdb's table has in-frame clones only and misses some. Of roughly 180,000 clones in the sample, about 82% are singletons; the top ten hold less than 3%. This record belongs to a study of cytomegalovirus exposure and HLA in healthy donors. Overall study context: HLA-typed donors contributed approximately 86 million unique TCRs, which were held in an early data release. Regarding the study as a whole: Excluded were some V segments that proved indistinguishable, including TRBV6-2 and TRBV6-3. Among TCR beta chains, those listed as cytomegalovirus-associated numbered about 160.

The V segment lost 3 bases and the J segment 6 bases; nucleotides outside the gene matches: 5. CDR3 length: 15 amino acids. Germline-derived CDR1 and CDR2 are SGDLS and YYNGEE. The source of this sequence is a male donor in good health and CMV-seronegative. Sequenced material: PBMCs. The chain couples TRBV9 to TRBJ2-4, with 11 bases identical to TRBD1. Here the CDR3 DNA reads TGTGCCAGCAGCGATGGGACAGGGGGTCCAAACATTCAGTACTTC. Translated, it gives CASSDGTGGPNIQYF.